Following are 21 T cell receptor beta chains from one sample sequenced in a study of T cell clusters in autoimmune cytopenias. TRB was amplified by touch-down multiplex PCR, primer pools A and B combined. With the multiplex PCR reads reprocessed, TCRdb shows one record per CDR3 protein and no DNA. Its listing shows 4,500 or so distinct CDR3 sequences. Approximately 40,000 genome equivalents of blood DNA were amplified for TRB. These same records also appear under a second study, on T cell repertoires in aging, cancer and after chemotherapy.

Sequencing was carried out using peripheral blood. Receptors were obtained from a human donor in good health.

This chain connects TRBV28 to TRBJ1-5. In germline, CDR1 is MDHEN, CDR2 SYDVKM. CDR3 length: 15 residues. The CDR3: CASTLLLGSNQPQHF. The full variable domain, completed using reference TRBV28 and TRBJ1-5, is DVKVTQSSRYLVKRTGEKVFLECVQDMDHENMFWYRQDPGLGLRLIYFSYDVKMKEKGDIPEGYSVSREKKERFSLILESASTNQTSMYLCASTLLLGSNQPQHFGDGTRLSIL.

This clonotype counts as medium-sized (0.01 to 0.1%) by frequency. The chain employs TRBV27 and TRBJ2-7; checking the TCRdb D call of TRBD1 is not possible without DNA. Germline CDR1 and CDR2: MNHEY and SMNVEV (reference sequence). This CDR3 comprises 14 residues. This chain's CDR3 is CASSLYAGNYEQYF.

This clonotype is classed as medium-sized by frequency. V usage is TRBV19 and J usage is TRBJ2-1; the D gene TCRdb calls, TRBD2, cannot be checked with no DNA. Germline lookup yields CDR1 LNHDA and CDR2 SQIVND (reference sequence). The CDR3 extends over 19 amino acids. The CDR3 region is CASSKSPDGLAGETHEQFF.

The V and J genes are TRBV28 and TRBJ1-5. This CDR3 has 15 amino acids. Germline V gene lookup returns CDR1 MDHEN and CDR2 SYDVKM. The CDR3 protein is CASLDGDYLNQPQHF.

The CDR3 sequence: CASSLSPSVYEQYF. The chain employs TRBV27 and TRBJ2-7. Germline assignment: CDR1 MNHEY and CDR2 SMNVEV (reference sequence). The CDR3 runs to 14 residues.

By frequency, this clonotype is medium-sized (0.01 to 0.1%). The gene calls are TRBV6-2 or TRBV6-3 and TRBJ2-5. Germline lookup yields CDR1 MNHEY and CDR2 SVGEGT. The CDR3 extends over 16 amino acids. CDR3: CASSYSNWGGQETQYF.

The V call is TRBV7-9, the J call TRBJ2-1; the TRBD2 assignment by TCRdb is unverifiable without DNA. Germline values: CDR1 SEHNR, CDR2 FQNEAQ (reference sequence). The CDR3 spans 18 residues. The CDR3 region is CASSSQGLAGAGYNEQFF.

The genes are TRBV5-1 and TRBJ2-1; TCRdb calls TRBD1, which cannot be checked without DNA. Germline CDR1 reads SGHRS; CDR2 reads YFSETQ. The CDR3 runs to 11 residues. The CDR3 here is CASGKTGEQFF.

This clonotype ranks as large in terms of frequency. CDR3 sequence reads: CSVIRATGELFF. The J gene is TRBJ2-2, the V gene TRBV29-1; without DNA, the TCRdb call of TRBD2 cannot be checked. In germline, CDR1 is SQVTM, CDR2 ANQGSEA. This CDR3 has 12 amino acids.

The V and J genes are TRBV9 and TRBJ1-3; TCRdb returns TRBD1, unconfirmable since there is no DNA. The CDR3 consists of 15 residues. In germline, CDR1 is SGDLS, CDR2 YYNGEE. The CDR3 loop reads CASSVGWGGRDTIYF.

This clonotype is labeled medium-sized based on frequency. This sequence joins TRBV30 and TRBJ1-4. Germline CDR1 is GTSNPN and CDR2 is SVGIG (reference sequence). This CDR3 contains 15 residues. The CDR3 loop reads CAWSVQSDGPEKLFF. Full variable domain (remainder filled in from reference TRBV30 and TRBJ1-4): SQTIHQWPATLVQPVGSPLSLECTVEGTSNPNLYWYRQAAGRGLQLLFYSVGIGQISSEVPQNLSASRPQDRQFILSSKKLLLSDSGFYLCAWSVQSDGPEKLFFGSGTQLSVL.

The V call is TRBV12-3 or TRBV12-4, the J call TRBJ1-1. The CDR3 covers 14 residues. The CDR3 loop is CASSLSNMNTEAFF.

This chain's CDR3 is CASSVGRIEETQYF. This rearrangement joins TRBV25-1 to TRBJ2-5. This CDR3 comprises 14 residues. Germline loops: CDR1 MGHDK, CDR2 SYGVNS.

In terms of frequency, this clonotype is medium-sized (0.01 to 0.1%). This chain connects TRBV27 to TRBJ1-5. The CDR3 covers 13 residues. Germline V gene lookup returns CDR1 MNHEY and CDR2 SMNVEV (reference sequence). CDR3: CASSLMGNQPQHF.

Its frequency marks this clonotype as medium-sized. V and J are TRBV13 and TRBJ2-3; TCRdb proposes TRBD1, but this gene call is untestable without DNA. Germline assignment: CDR1 PRHDT and CDR2 FYEKMQ (reference sequence). The CDR3 contains 13 residues. CDR3 residues: CASSPRGTDTQYF.

This chain links TRBV5-1 with TRBJ2-5. The CDR3 loop spans 14 amino acids. Germline assignment: CDR1 SGHRS and CDR2 YFSETQ. The chain's CDR3 is CASSLLGRTETQYF.

Considering frequency, this clonotype is medium-sized (0.01 to 0.1%). The gene calls are TRBV14 and TRBJ2-2; TCRdb picks TRBD2, but there is no DNA to check that call. This CDR3 contains 15 residues. CDR1 is SGHDN, CDR2 FVKESK, per germline. CDR3 protein: CASSWEKGNTGELFF.

V gene TRBV4-3 combines with J gene TRBJ2-3. Germline V gene data show CDR1 as LGHNA and CDR2 as YSLEER. The CDR3 runs 14 residues. CDR3: CASSPKPERDTQYF.

The rearrangement links TRBV28 to TRBJ1-6; TCRdb names TRBD1, which stays unverified in the absence of DNA. The germline V gene has CDR1 MDHEN and CDR2 SYDVKM. The CDR3 is 16 residues long. The CDR3 spells CASSPYADSYNSPLHF.

The V gene is TRBV5-3, the J gene TRBJ2-7; without DNA, the TCRdb call of TRBD1 cannot be checked. TRBV5-3 is an ORF, with its function uncertain. The CDR3 covers 16 residues. CDR3 protein: CARSLSPGQGTYEQYF.

This clonotype is deemed medium-sized by its frequency. The chain uses TRBV12-3 or TRBV12-4 and TRBJ2-3. CDR3 length equals 12 residues. This chain's CDR3 is CASSPNTDTQYF.